The 22 T cell receptor beta chains below all came from one sample that was sequenced in a study of T-cell reconstitution after alpha-beta-depleted transplantation in children. A library of TCRbeta sequences, prepared with unique molecular identifiers, was generated. TCRdb reprocessed the PCR reads with MiXCR, giving one entry per CDR3 protein. The sample has around 450,000 distinct CDR3 sequences; more than 9% are singletons. Material: PBMCs, obtained before TCRalphabeta/CD19-depleted stem cell transplant. These receptors all come from a child aged 2-15 years with inherited bone marrow failure, due to receive a stem cell transplant.

This clonotype was counted many times. This chain uses TRBV10-3 with TRBJ2-2; 7 positions agree with TRBD2. This CDR3 contains 15 residues. J lost 4 bases, V lost 6 bases, and 8 bases had no gene match. Looked up from germline, CDR1 is ENHRY and CDR2 is SYGVKD. CDR3 protein: CAIRAGTKTTGELFF. CDR3 bases: TGTGCCATCAGGGCCGGGACTAAAACCACCGGGGAGCTGTTTTTT.

This clonotype was observed many times. The chain combines TRBV4-3 with TRBJ2-2; D perhaps matches TRBD1 (5 bases). V shed 0 bases and J shed 7 bases, with 15 bases lying between them. Germline values: CDR1 LGHNA, CDR2 YSLEER. The CDR3 spans 16 residues. The CDR3 sequence: CASSQDLPGSGGELFF. CDR3 sequence (DNA): TGCGCCAGCAGCCAAGATCTCCCAGGGTCTGGCGGGGAGCTGTTTTTT.

The sample holds many counts of this clonotype. The chain is built from TRBV27 and TRBJ2-1; a possible D gene is TRBD2 (5 bases). The CDR3 is 16 amino acids. Deletions cut 6 bases from V and 2 bases from J, with 17 bases between. Germline V lookup: CDR1 MNHEY, CDR2 SMNVEV (reference sequence). DNA of the CDR3: TGTGCCAGCAGCCCCTTTCTGGGGAGTCCCTACAATGAGCAGTTCTTC. Its translation: CASSPFLGSPYNEQFF.

This clonotype came up many times. V usage is TRBV9 and J usage is TRBJ2-1; 9 bases fit TRBD1. The ends lost 4 bases at V and 8 bases at J; junction bases unmatched: 16. This CDR3 has 17 residues. The germline CDR1 and CDR2 sequences are SGDLS and YYNGEE. The chain's CDR3 is CASSPIWSGTGRDEQFF. In DNA form, the CDR3 reads TGTGCCAGCAGCCCCATCTGGTCTGGGACAGGGAGGGATGAGCAGTTCTTC.

There are many counts of this clonotype. The chain joins TRBV4-3 to TRBJ2-3; no definite D call. Germline assignment: CDR1 LGHNA and CDR2 YSLEER. The CDR3 loop spans 14 amino acids. Trimming took 0 bases from V and 1 from J, leaving 5 bases between them. CDR3 loop: CASSQDIRTDTQYF. Here the CDR3 DNA reads TGCGCCAGCAGCCAAGACATCCGCACAGATACGCAGTATTTT.

This clonotype was counted ten times or more. The rearrangement uses TRBV9 and TRBJ2-7, with 7 bases that match TRBD2. The CDR3 is made up of 15 amino acids. V lost 0 bases to trimming and J lost 4 bases; unmatched junction nucleotides: 7. The germline V gene has CDR1 SGDLS and CDR2 YYNGEE. The CDR3 DNA reads as TGTGCCAGCAGCGTAGCGACTAGCCGTCCTTACGAGCAGTACTTC. Residues: CASSVATSRPYEQYF.

V and J are TRBV29-1 and TRBJ2-5; D unresolved. The CDR3 is 13 residues long. V was shortened by 6 bases and J by 5 bases, with 16 bases between the two germline ends. CDR1 and CDR2 from the germline V gene are SQVTM and ANQGSEA. CDR3 bases: TGCAGCGTAACCGGGTCCATACGCGAGACCCAGTACTTC. Its protein is CSVTGSIRETQYF.

The chain couples TRBV29-1 to TRBJ2-5; TRBD1 might be the D (5 bases). Germline V gene sequence: CDR1 SQVTM, CDR2 ANQGSEA. V lost 4 bases to trimming and J lost 4 bases, with 13 bases between them. This CDR3 spans 13 amino acids. The CDR3 DNA reads TGCAGCGTTGTGACAGCCAACCGAGAGACCCAGTACTTC. It encodes CSVVTANRETQYF. Combining the CDR3 with reference TRBV29-1 and TRBJ2-5 gives the whole variable domain SAVISQKPSRDICQRGTSLTIQCQVDSQVTMMFWYRQQPGQSLTLIATANQGSEATYESGFVIDKFPISRPNLTFSTLTVSNMSPEDSSIYLCSVVTANRETQYFGPGTRLLVL.

This clonotype was picked up many times. The genes are TRBV5-1 and TRBJ2-7, with 8 bases identical to TRBD1. There are 15 residues in the CDR3. Germline CDR1 SGHRS, CDR2 YFSETQ. The V gene end was trimmed by 3 bases and the J gene end by 4 bases; junction bases not matched to a gene: 9. The CDR3 loop reads CASSSLPGQEYEQYF. In nucleotides, the CDR3 is TGCGCCAGCAGCTCCTTACCGGGACAGGAATACGAGCAGTACTTC.

This clonotype was counted a few times. The gene calls are TRBV13 and TRBJ2-1; 7 bases line up with TRBD1. The V gene end was trimmed by 6 bases and the J gene end by 0 bases; junction bases not matched to a gene: 5. Germline CDR1 is PRHDT and CDR2 is FYEKMQ (reference sequence). The CDR3 sequence is 15 residues long. CDR3 DNA sequence: TGTGCCAGCAGTGAGGACAGGAGCTCCTACAATGAGCAGTTCTTC. Its protein is CASSEDRSSYNEQFF.

In its sample, this clonotype was seen a few times. The rearrangement uses TRBV20-1 and TRBJ2-7; no definite D call. The germline gives CDR1 DFQATT, CDR2 SNEGSKA (reference sequence). The CDR3 covers 17 residues. V was cut by 3 bases and J by 3 bases, with 24 bases left in between. This chain's CDR3 is CSARGPVGSGPFYEQYF. The CDR3 DNA follows: TGCAGTGCTAGGGGTCCCGTCGGGTCTGGCCCCTTCTACGAGCAGTACTTC.

This clonotype was detected a few times. The chain employs TRBV14 and TRBJ1-4; D gene uncertain. The CDR3 length is 15 residues. Germline CDR1 is SGHDN and CDR2 is FVKESK. V dropped 2 bases and J dropped 0 bases, with 7 bases sitting between them. The CDR3, as DNA: TGTGCCAGCAGCCAAAAGATAGCAACTAATGAAAAACTGTTTTTT. Its translation: CASSQKIATNEKLFF.

This clonotype was detected ten times or more. The chain carries TRBV18 and TRBJ2-7; D is undetermined. The CDR3 has 14 amino acids. Germline values: CDR1 KGHSH, CDR2 LQKENI. The V end lost 2 bases, the J end lost 7 bases, and 15 bases lay between the germline ends. The CDR3 nucleotides are TGTGCCAGCTCACCATTTCGCTGGGAAGGGGAGCAGTACTTC. Its translation: CASSPFRWEGEQYF.

This clonotype came up many times. V gene TRBV7-2 combines with J gene TRBJ2-2, with a weak D call TRBD1 (6 bases). The CDR3 covers 17 residues. V lost 5 bases, J lost 5 bases, and 21 bases lay in between. In germline, CDR1 is SGHTA, CDR2 FQGNSA. The CDR3 loop is CASSLPLRQESTGELFF. CDR3 DNA sequence: TGTGCCAGCAGCCTTCCACTTAGACAGGAGAGTACCGGGGAGCTGTTTTTT.

This clonotype was picked up a small number of times. The rearrangement links TRBV7-2 to TRBJ1-1; TRBD1 agrees at 8 bases. Per the germline V gene, CDR1 is SGHTA and CDR2 is FQGNSA. This CDR3 has 15 amino acids. The trim removed 5 bases at V and 5 bases at J, leaving 10 bases unmatched. This CDR3 reads CASSHGQGLITEAFF. The DNA for the CDR3 is TGTGCCAGCAGCCATGGACAGGGTTTAATAACTGAAGCTTTCTTT.

In this sample, this clonotype turned up many times. This chain links TRBV10-3 with TRBJ1-1; D remains ambiguous. V dropped 3 bases and J dropped 1 base, with 9 bases sitting between them. Germline V gene lookup returns CDR1 ENHRY and CDR2 SYGVKD. CDR3 length: 14 residues. CDR3 region: CAISDLMGNTEAFF. The CDR3 coding sequence is TGTGCCATCAGTGATTTAATGGGGAACACTGAAGCTTTCTTT.

In its sample, this clonotype was seen a few times. The chain joins TRBV6-5 to TRBJ1-1, with TRBD1 matching 9 bases. Germline V lookup: CDR1 MNHEY, CDR2 SVGAGI. Trimming removed 2 bases from V and 5 bases from J; junction bases left unmatched: 3. The length of the CDR3 is 14 residues. CDR3 sequence (DNA): TGTGCCAGCAGTTACGAGACAGGGGGGACTGAAGCTTTCTTT. Protein product: CASSYETGGTEAFF.

This clonotype has a count of ten or more. V and J are TRBV20-1 and TRBJ1-2, with 8 positions matching TRBD1. The CDR3 contains 17 residues. Trimming at V came to 0 bases and at J to 5 bases, leaving 14 bases not matched to a gene. Germline lookup yields CDR1 DFQATT and CDR2 SNEGSKA (reference sequence). The CDR3 nucleotides read TGCAGTGCTAGAGAGTTCAGCTTTGCAGGGGGCGATTATGGCTACACCTTC. Translated: CSAREFSFAGGDYGYTF.

This clonotype was picked up many times. This chain links TRBV27 with TRBJ2-7, with 7 bases fitting TRBD1. This CDR3 contains 16 residues. V trimming: 7 bases; J trimming: 5 bases; junction bases outside the gene matches: 17. Per the germline V gene, CDR1 is MNHEY and CDR2 is SMNVEV (reference sequence). The CDR3 here is CASITFMGTVRDEQYF. CDR3 DNA: TGTGCCAGCATCACCTTTATGGGGACAGTGCGGGACGAGCAGTACTTC.

This clonotype was seen more than once but under ten times. V usage is TRBV9 and J usage is TRBJ2-6; 7 bases match TRBD1. The germline CDR1 and CDR2 sequences are SGDLS and YYNGEE. This CDR3 region has 17 residues. The V gene end was trimmed by 0 bases and the J gene end by 0 bases; junction bases not matched to a gene: 3. The CDR3 DNA reads TGTGCCAGCAGCGTAGCAGGGGGAAACTCTGGGGCCAACGTCCTGACTTTC. Residues: CASSVAGGNSGANVLTF.

At least ten counts were recorded for this clonotype. V gene TRBV2 combines with J gene TRBJ2-3, with a tentative D call TRBD1 (7 bases). Germline V gene sequence: CDR1 SNHLY, CDR2 FYNNEI. Trimming removed 6 bases from V and 0 bases from J, with 13 bases in between. The CDR3 sequence is 15 residues long. CDR3 bases: TGTGCCAGCAGCCCGGGGGACAGTAGCACAGATACGCAGTATTTT. Translating gives CASSPGDSSTDTQYF.

This clonotype was observed at least ten times. The CDR3 protein is CSANRETQYF. CDR3 in DNA: TGCAGTGCCAATCGGGAGACCCAGTACTTC. J is TRBJ2-5 and V is TRBV20-1; unclear D gene. The CDR3 contains 10 residues. Trimming shortened V by 6 bases and J by 5 bases, and 7 bases separated the two germline ends. The germline V gene has CDR1 DFQATT and CDR2 SNEGSKA (reference sequence).